The present T cell receptor beta chain was sequenced within a study of long-term antiretroviral therapy in people with HIV. Researchers ran immunoSEQ v3.0 at survey level. TCRdb keeps only in-frame clones here, not all; method: immunoSEQ multiplex PCR. This table holds tens of thousands of clones, approximately 85% found once. Study-level points and caveats: All blood samples came from the years 2004 to 2017, possibly under older ART regimens. Once patients were on ART, diversity went higher but still fell short of transplant donor controls. Repertoires in HIV (unlike those of controls) had narrower CDR3 length ranges.

With regard to this clone: Antigen: not known.

Germline CDR1 reads LNHDA; CDR2 reads SQIVND (reference sequence). V was pared by 1 base and J by 4 bases, with 13 bases between. This CDR3 comprises 15 residues. Here the sequenced sample was unsorted PBMCs, taken 0.8 years before starting antiretroviral therapy. The TCR comes from a man younger than 35 with HIV. The V gene is TRBV19, the J gene TRBJ1-1, with D uncertain. CDR3 residues: CASSIGRARGTEAFF. The CDR3 DNA reads TGTGCCAGTAGTATAGGCCGGGCCCGAGGCACTGAAGCTTTCTTT.